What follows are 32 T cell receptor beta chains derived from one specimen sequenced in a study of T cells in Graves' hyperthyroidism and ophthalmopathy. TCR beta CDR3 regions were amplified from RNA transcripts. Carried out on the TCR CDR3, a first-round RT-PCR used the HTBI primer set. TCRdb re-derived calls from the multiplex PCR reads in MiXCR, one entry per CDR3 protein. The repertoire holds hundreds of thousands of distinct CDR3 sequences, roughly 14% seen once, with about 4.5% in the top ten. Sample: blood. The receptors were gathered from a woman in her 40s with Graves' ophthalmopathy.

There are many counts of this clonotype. Written as DNA, the CDR3 is TGTGCCAGCAGCCCTACAGAGGCAATTTACGAGCAGTACTTC. Translating it yields CASSPTEAIYEQYF. The genes are TRBV11-1 and TRBJ2-7; no firm D call. Germline CDR1 SGHAT, CDR2 FQDESV (reference sequence). CDR3 length equals 14 residues. V lost 5 bases, J lost 4 bases, and 15 bases lay in between.

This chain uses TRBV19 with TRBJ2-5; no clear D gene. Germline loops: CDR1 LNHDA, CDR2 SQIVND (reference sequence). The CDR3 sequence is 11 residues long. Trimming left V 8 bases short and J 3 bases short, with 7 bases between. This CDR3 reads CASAFKETQYF. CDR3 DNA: TGTGCCAGTGCCTTTAAAGAGACCCAGTACTTC.

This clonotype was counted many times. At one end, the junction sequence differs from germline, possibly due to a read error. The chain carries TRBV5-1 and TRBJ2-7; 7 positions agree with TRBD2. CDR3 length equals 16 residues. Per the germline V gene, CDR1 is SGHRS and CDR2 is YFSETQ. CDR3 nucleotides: TGCGCCAGCAGCCCCGGACTAGTGTGGGGCTCCTACGAGCAATACTTC. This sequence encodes CASSPGLVWGSYEQYF.

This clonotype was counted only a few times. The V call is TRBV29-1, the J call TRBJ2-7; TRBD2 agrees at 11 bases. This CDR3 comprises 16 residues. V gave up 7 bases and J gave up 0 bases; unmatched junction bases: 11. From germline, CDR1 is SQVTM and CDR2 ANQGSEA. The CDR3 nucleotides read TGCAGCGCCCGGGCGGGACTAGCGGCGAGCTCCTACGAGCAGTACTTC. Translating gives CSARAGLAASSYEQYF.

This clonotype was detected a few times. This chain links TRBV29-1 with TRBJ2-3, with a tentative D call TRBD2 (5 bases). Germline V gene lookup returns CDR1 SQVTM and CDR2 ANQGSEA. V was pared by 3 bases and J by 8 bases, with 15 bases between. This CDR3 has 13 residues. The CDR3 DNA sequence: TGCAGCGTTGAGAGGCTAGATGAGGGTACGCAGTATTTT. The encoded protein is CSVERLDEGTQYF.

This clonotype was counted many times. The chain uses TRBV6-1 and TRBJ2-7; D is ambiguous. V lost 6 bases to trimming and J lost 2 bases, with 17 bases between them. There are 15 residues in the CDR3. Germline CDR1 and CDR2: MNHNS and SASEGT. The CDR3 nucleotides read TGTGCCAGCAGGCTCAGAAACGTACCTACCTACGAGCAGTACTTC. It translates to CASRLRNVPTYEQYF.

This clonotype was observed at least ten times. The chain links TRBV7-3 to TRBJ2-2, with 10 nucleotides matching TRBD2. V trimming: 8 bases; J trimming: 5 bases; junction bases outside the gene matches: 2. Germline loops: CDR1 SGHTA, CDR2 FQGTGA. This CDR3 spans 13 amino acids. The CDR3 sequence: CASELAGTGELFF. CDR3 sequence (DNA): TGTGCCAGCGAACTAGCGGGAACCGGGGAGCTGTTTTTT.

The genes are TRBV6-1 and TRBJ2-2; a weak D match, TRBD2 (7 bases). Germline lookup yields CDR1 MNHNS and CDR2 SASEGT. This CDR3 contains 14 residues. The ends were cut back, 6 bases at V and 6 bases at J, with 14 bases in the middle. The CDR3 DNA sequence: TGTGCCAGCAGAGGGGGGACTAACCCCGGGGAGCTGTTTTTT. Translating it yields CASRGGTNPGELFF.

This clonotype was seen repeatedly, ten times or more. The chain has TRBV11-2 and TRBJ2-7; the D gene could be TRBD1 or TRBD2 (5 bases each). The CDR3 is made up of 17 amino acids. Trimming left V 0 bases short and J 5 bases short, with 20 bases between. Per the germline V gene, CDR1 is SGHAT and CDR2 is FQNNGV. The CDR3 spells CASSLDGPPEGSDEQYF. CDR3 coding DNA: TGTGCCAGCAGCTTAGATGGCCCCCCTGAGGGGTCGGACGAGCAGTACTTC. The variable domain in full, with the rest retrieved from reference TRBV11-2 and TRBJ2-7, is EAGVAQSPRYKIIEKRQSVAFWCNPISGHATLYWYQQILGQGPKLLIQFQNNGVVDDSQLPKDRFSAERLKGVDSTLKIQPAKLEDSAVYLCASSLDGPPEGSDEQYFGPGTRLTVT.

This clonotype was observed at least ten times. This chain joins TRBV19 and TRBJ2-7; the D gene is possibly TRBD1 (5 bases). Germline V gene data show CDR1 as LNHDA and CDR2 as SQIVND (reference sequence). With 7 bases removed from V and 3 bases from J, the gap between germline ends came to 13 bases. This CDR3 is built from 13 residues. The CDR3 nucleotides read TGTGCCAGTAAGGGGCAAGGGGACTACGAGCAGTACTTC. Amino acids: CASKGQGDYEQYF. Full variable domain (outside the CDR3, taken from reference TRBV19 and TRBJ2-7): DGGITQSPKYLFRKEGQNVTLSCEQNLNHDAMYWYRQDPGQGLRLIYYSQIVNDFQKGDIAEGYSVSREKKESFPLTVTSAQKNPTAFYLCASKGQGDYEQYFGPGTRLTVT.

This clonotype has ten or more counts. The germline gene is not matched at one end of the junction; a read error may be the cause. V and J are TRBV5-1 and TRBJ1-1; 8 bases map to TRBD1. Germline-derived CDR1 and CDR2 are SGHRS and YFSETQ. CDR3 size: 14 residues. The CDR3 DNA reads TGTGCCAGCAGCTTAAAACAGGGGGGCACTGAAGCTTTCTTT. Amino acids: CASSLKQGGTEAFF.

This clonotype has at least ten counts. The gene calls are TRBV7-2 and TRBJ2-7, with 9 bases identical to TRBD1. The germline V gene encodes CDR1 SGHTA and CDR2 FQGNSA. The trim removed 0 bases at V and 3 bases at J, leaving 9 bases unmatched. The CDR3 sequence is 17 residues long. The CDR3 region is CASSLAGTGRSLYEQYF. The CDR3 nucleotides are TGTGCCAGCAGCTTAGCCGGGACAGGGAGGTCCCTCTACGAGCAGTACTTC.

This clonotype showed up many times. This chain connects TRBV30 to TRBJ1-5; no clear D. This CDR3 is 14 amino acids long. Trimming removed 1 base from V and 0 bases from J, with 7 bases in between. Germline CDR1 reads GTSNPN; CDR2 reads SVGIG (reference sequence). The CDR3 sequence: CAWSADYSNQPQHF. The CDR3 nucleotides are TGTGCCTGGAGTGCAGATTATAGCAATCAGCCCCAGCATTTT.

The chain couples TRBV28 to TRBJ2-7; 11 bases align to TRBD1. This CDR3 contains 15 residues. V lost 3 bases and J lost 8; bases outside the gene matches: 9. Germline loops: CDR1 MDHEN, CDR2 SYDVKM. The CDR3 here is CASSFAGTGGSKQYF. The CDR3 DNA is TGTGCCAGCAGTTTCGCCGGGACAGGGGGTAGTAAGCAGTACTTC.

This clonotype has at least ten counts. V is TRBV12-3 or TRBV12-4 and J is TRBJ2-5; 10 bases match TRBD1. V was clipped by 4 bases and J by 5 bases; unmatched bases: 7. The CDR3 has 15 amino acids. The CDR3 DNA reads TGTGCCAGCAGTTCCGGGACAGGGGTTGGGGAGACCCAGTACTTC. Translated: CASSSGTGVGETQYF.

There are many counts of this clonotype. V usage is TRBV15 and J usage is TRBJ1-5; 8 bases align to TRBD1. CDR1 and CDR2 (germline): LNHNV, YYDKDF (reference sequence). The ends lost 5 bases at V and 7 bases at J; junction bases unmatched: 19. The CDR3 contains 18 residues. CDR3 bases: TGTGCCACCAGCCCCCGGGACAGGCTAAGCCTCTGGGGGCAGCCCCAGCATTTT. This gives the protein CATSPRDRLSLWGQPQHF.

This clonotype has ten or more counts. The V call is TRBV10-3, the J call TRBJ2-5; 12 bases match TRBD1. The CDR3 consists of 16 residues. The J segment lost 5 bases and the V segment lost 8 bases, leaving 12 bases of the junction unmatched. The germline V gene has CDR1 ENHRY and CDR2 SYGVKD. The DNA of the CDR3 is TGTGCCATCGCCGGGGACCGGGACAGGGGGCTGGAGACCCAGTACTTC. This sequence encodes CAIAGDRDRGLETQYF.

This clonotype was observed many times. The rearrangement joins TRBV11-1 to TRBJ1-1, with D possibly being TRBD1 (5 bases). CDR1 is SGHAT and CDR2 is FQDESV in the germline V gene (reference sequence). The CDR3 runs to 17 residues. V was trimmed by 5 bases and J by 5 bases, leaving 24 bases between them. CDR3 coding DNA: TGTGCCAGCAGCCTAAAGCTTAGCAGCAGGGAAAGAACTGAAGCTTTCTTT. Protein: CASSLKLSSRERTEAFF. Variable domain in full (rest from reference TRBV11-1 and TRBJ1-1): EAEVAQSPRYKITEKSQAVAFWCDPISGHATLYWYRQILGQGPELLVQFQDESVVDDSQLPKDRFSAERLKGVDSTLKIQPAELGDSAMYLCASSLKLSSRERTEAFFGQGTRLTVV.

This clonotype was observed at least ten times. In DNA, the CDR3 is TGTGCCAGCAGTCCGGGACAGGGGGCGATTGGCTACACCTTC. As protein: CASSPGQGAIGYTF. J is TRBJ1-2 and V is TRBV12-3 or TRBV12-4; 12 nucleotides line up with TRBD1. The CDR3 consists of 14 residues. J was trimmed by 7 bases and V by 5 bases; bases with no gene match: 5.

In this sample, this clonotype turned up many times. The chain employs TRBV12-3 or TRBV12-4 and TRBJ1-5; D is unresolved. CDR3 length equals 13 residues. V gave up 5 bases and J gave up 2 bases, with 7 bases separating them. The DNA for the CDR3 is TGTGCCAGCAGTCGCGAGGGCAATCAGCCCCAGCATTTT. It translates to CASSREGNQPQHF.

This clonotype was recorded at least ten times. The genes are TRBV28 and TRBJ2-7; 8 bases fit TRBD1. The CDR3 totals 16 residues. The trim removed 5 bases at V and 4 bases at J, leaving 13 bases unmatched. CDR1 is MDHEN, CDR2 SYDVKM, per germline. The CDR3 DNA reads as TGTGCCAGCAGTCCCGCCGGACAGGGTTCAGGGTACGAGCAGTACTTC. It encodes CASSPAGQGSGYEQYF.

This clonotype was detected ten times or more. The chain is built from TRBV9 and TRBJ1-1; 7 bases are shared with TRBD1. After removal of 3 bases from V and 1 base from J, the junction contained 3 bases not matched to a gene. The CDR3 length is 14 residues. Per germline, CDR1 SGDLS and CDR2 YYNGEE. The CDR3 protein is CASSAGQPNTEAFF. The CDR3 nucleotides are TGTGCCAGCAGCGCGGGACAGCCGAACACTGAAGCTTTCTTT.

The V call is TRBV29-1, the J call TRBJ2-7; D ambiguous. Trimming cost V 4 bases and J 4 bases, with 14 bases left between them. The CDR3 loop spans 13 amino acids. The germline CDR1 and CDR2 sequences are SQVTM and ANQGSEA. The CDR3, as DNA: TGCAGCGTTGCCACCTCCTATGGATACGAGCAGTACTTC. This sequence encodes CSVATSYGYEQYF.

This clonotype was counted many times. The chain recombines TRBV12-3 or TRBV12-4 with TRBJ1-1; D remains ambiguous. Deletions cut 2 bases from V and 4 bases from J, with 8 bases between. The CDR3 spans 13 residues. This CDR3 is CASSLITRTEAFF. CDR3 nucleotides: TGTGCCAGCAGTTTAATTACGCGCACTGAAGCTTTCTTT.

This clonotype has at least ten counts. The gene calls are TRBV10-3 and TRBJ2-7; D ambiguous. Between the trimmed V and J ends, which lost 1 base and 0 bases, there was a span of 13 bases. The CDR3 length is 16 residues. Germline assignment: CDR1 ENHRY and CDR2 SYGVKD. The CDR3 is CAISEYSAASSYEQYF. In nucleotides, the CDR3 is TGTGCCATCAGTGAGTACTCGGCAGCAAGCTCCTACGAGCAGTACTTC.

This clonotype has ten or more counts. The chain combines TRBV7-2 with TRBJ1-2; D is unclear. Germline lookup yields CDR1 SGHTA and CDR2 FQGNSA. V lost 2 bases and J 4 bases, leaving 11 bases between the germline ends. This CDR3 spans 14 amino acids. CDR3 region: CASSLKGSSYGYTF. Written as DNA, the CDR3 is TGTGCCAGCAGCTTAAAAGGTTCAAGCTATGGCTACACCTTC.

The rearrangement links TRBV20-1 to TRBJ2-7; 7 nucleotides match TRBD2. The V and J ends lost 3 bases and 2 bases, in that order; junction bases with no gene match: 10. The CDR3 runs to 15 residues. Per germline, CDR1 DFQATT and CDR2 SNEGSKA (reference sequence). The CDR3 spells CSASVGVAGTYEQYF. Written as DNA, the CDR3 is TGCAGTGCTAGCGTAGGAGTAGCGGGTACCTACGAGCAGTACTTC.

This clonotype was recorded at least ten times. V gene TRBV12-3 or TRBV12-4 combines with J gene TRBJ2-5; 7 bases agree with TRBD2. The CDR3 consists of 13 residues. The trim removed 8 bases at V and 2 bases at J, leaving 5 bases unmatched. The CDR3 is CASQPSGQETQYF. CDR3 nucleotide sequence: TGTGCCAGCCAGCCTAGCGGACAAGAGACCCAGTACTTC.

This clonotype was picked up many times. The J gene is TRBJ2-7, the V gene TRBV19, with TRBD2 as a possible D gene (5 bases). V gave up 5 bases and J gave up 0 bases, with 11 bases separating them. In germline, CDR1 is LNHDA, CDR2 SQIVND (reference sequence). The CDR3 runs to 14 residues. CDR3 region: CASSFAGDSYEQYF. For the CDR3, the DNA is TGTGCCAGTAGTTTCGCGGGTGACTCCTACGAGCAGTACTTC.

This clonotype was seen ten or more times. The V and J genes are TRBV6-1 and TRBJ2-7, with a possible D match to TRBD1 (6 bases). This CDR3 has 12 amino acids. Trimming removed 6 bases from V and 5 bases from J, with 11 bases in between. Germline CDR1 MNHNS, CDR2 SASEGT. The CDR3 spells CASRPQGNEQYF. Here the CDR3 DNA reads TGTGCCAGCAGACCACAGGGTAACGAGCAGTACTTC.

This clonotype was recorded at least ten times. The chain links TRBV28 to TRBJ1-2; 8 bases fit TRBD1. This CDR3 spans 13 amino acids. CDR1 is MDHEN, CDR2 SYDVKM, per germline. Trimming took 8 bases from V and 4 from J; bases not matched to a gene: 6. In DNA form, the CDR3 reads TGTGCCAGCCATTGGCAGGGGGCCTATGGCTACACCTTC. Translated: CASHWQGAYGYTF.

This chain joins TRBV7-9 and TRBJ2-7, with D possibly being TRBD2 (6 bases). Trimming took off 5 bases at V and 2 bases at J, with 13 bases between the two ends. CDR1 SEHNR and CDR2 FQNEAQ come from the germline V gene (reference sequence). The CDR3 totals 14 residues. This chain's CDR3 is CASSLGLIAYEQYF. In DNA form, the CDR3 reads TGTGCCAGCAGCCTGGGACTGATAGCCTACGAGCAGTACTTC.